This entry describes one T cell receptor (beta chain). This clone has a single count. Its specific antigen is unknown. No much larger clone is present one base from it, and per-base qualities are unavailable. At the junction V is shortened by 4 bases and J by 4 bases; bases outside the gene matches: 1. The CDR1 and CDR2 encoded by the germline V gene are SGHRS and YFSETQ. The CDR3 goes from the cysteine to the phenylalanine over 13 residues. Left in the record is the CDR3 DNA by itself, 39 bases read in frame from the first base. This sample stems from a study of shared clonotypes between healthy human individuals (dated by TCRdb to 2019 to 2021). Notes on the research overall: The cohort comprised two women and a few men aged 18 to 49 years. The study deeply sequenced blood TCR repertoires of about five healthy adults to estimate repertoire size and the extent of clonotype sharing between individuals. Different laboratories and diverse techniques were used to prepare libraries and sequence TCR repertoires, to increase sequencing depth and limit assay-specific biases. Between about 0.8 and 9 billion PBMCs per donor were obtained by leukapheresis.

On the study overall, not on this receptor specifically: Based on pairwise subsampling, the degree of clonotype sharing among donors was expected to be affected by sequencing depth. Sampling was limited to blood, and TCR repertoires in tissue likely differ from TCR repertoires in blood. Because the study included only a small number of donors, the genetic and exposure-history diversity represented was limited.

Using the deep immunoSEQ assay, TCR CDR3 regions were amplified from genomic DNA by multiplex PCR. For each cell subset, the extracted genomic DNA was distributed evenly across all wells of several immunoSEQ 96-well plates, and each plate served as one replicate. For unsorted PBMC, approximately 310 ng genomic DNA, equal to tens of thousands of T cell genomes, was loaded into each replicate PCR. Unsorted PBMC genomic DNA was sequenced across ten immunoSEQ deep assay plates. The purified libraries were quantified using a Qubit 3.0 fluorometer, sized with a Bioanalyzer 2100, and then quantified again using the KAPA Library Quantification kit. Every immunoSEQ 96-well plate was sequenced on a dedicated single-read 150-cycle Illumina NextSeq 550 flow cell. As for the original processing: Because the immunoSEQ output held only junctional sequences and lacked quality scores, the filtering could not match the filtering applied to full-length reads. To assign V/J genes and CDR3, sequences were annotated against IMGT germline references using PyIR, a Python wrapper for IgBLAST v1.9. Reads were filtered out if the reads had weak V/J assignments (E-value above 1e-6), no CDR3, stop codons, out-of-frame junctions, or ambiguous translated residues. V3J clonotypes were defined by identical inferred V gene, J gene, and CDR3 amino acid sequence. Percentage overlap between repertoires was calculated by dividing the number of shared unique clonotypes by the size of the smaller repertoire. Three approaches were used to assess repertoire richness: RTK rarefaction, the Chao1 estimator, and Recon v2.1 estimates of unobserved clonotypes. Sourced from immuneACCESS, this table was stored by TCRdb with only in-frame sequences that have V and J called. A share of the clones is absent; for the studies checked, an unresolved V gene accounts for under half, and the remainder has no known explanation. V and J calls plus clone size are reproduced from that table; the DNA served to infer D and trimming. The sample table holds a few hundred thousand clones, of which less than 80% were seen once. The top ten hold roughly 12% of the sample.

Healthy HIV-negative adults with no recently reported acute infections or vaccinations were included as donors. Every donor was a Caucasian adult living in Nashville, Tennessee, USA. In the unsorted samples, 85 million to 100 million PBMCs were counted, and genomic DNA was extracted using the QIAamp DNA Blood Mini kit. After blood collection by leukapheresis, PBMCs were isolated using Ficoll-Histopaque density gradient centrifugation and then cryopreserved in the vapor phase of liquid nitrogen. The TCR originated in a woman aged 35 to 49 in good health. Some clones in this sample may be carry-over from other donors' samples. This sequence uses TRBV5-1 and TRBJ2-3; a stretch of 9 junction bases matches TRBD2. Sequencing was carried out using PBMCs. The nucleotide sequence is TGCGCCAGCAGCGCGGGGGGGTCAGATACGCAGTATTTT. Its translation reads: CASSAGGSDTQYF.